This T cell receptor (beta chain) stems from a study of cytomegalovirus exposure and HLA in healthy donors. The PCR contained 60 Vbeta and 13 Jbeta primers. Libraries were prepared by immunoSEQ multiplex PCR; TCRdb keeps only in-frame clonotypes and omits some of them. The sample shows some 220,000 clones, approximately 82% of them seen only once. General study results and limits: An analysis was carried out later, and it reportedly showed fewer N-insertions in an Asian-associated ancestry cluster than the roughly 700-donor mean. For most TCR beta V segments, an earlier analysis put the productive rate at about 90% or about 30% of the time.

Worth noting for this clone: Its antigen is unidentified.

The ends were cut back, 2 bases at V and 4 bases at J, with 8 bases in the middle. Germline V gene sequence: CDR1 MNHEY, CDR2 SMNVEV (reference sequence). The CDR3 has 13 amino acids. Sequenced sample: PBMCs. This TCR derives from a woman aged 35 to 49 in good health and CMV-seronegative. The V call is TRBV27, the J call TRBJ1-1; no definite D call. The CDR3: CASSLKAATEAFF. The CDR3 nucleotides read TGTGCCAGCAGTTTAAAGGCGGCCACTGAAGCTTTCTTT.